This section outlines one T cell receptor (beta chain) sequence together with its context. The sample is drawn from a study of blood T cell repertoires in COVID-19. For the study at large: Researchers got acute and convalescent COVID-19 samples from the United States, Italy and Spain.

Authors' analysis steps: Reference gene primer amplification gave nucleated cell count estimates. Clones were sequenced by immunoSEQ multiplex PCR, and TCRdb holds only the in-frame ones, with some missing. V, J and clone size derive from that table, while D and trimming were established from the DNA sequence. The sample has approximately 210,000 clones; 83% are singletons. Germline V gives CDR1 MDHEN, CDR2 SYDVKM. CDR3 length: 12 amino acids. Trimming stripped 6 bases from V and 0 bases from J, with 5 bases between. Source material: peripheral blood. This clonotype originated in a woman between 50 and 59 years old with acute or convalescent COVID-19. J is TRBJ1-1 and V is TRBV28; D gene uncertain. CDR3 coding DNA: TGTGCCAGCAGCCTCGTGAACACTGAAGCTTTCTTT. Amino acid sequence: CASSLVNTEAFF.